The entry that follows covers one T cell receptor (beta chain) sequence. Its antigen specificity is not known. No base quality values were provided; no much bigger clone lies one nucleotide off. This entry comes from a study of blood T cell repertoires in COVID-19 (dated by TCRdb to the early 2020s). Turning to the overall study: Collaborator samples came from the United States, Italy and Spain and covered acute and convalescent phases of COVID-19. The prospective study material was composed of cDNA or gDNA derived from T cells, B-cell-depleted T cells, or PBMCs. Deeply sampled blood TCRbeta repertoires from subjects exposed to, actively infected with, or recovered from COVID-19 were included in the dataset. A freely available public database, intended as a resource for researchers studying the immune response to SARS-CoV-2, is where the repertoires were released. The samples were drawn from the first 160 participants of the ongoing ImmuneRACE study and from 1,254 subjects provided by 6 global collaborators. A de-identified subject ID, COVID-19 status, age in years and sex were almost always included in the sample metadata. Where available, HLA class I and class II types were obtained from metadata supplied by the sample provider rather than from assay-based typing. General conclusions and limits of the study: The quantity of clinical and demographic metadata differed by source and by participant and was supplied without curation.

Samples from volunteer blood donors who had recovered from COVID-19 were contributed by a second Seattle source. Each collaborating institution followed its own protocols to collect whole blood in K2EDTA tubes. Collaborator samples were shipped for TCRbeta analysis as frozen whole blood, isolated PBMCs, or DNA extracted from either sample type. For CDR1 and CDR2, the germline V gene (reference sequence) lists LNHDA and SQIVND. For this chain, trimming is 5 bases at the V end and 8 bases at the J end, and the number of junction bases without a gene match is 6. There are 13 amino acids in the CDR3, from cysteine to phenylalanine inclusive. The DNA shown is the 39-base CDR3, in frame from base 1. TCRbeta CDR3 regions were amplified from genomic DNA using the immunoSEQ Assay, a bias-controlled multiplex PCR. The study's processing was this. Within the assay, amplification of reference gene primers was used to estimate how many nucleated cells each sample contained. Sequence reads were collapsed and filtered to measure the absolute abundance of every unique TCRbeta CDR3 rearrangement. Productive Simpson clonality was computed per sample as the square root of Simpson's diversity index over productive rearrangements. TCRdb mirrors the immuneACCESS table, restricted to in-frame sequences. Some clones are absent from its copies; in checked studies, under half trace to an unresolved V gene, and the reason for the others is unknown. Clonal size and the V and J genes are those of that table, whereas D and trimming came from the DNA. A total of 250,000 to 350,000 clones appear in this sample, approximately 91% of them only once. 0.94% of the sample goes to the ten largest clones.

The chain uses TRBV19 and TRBJ1-2, with 9 bases in between that match TRBD1. The sequencing sample was made of peripheral blood. This TCR derives from a woman aged 35 to 49 who had recovered from COVID-19. The DNA reads as follows: TGTGCCAGTAGTTACGGGACAGGGAACGGCTACACCTTC. It is translated as CASSYGTGNGYTF.